This T cell receptor beta chain was identified in a study of brain T cells in children with intractable seizures. Study-level findings and limits: Only CDR3 sequence similarity suggested viral specificity, without known HCMV serostatus.

Sequencing used immunoSEQ multiplex PCR; TCRdb keeps in-frame clones, though not all of them. There are tens of thousands of clones in the sample; more than 75% occur only once, and around 24% lies in the top ten. The V gene lost 3 bases and the J gene lost 5 bases, with 8 bases spanning the gap. CDR3 size: 12 residues. A remark on this clone: Its antigen is not identified.

Surgery cases with the highest brain T cell transcript signatures were chosen for sequencing. The chain recombines TRBV12-3 or TRBV12-4 with TRBJ2-7, with D uncertain. Sequenced here: peripheral blood, sampled at surgery. This clonotype originated in a girl aged 2-9 years with Rasmussen encephalitis and intractable seizures. The CDR3 region is CASSLVANEQYF. CDR3 nucleotides: TGTGCCAGCAGTTTGGTTGCCAACGAGCAGTACTTC.